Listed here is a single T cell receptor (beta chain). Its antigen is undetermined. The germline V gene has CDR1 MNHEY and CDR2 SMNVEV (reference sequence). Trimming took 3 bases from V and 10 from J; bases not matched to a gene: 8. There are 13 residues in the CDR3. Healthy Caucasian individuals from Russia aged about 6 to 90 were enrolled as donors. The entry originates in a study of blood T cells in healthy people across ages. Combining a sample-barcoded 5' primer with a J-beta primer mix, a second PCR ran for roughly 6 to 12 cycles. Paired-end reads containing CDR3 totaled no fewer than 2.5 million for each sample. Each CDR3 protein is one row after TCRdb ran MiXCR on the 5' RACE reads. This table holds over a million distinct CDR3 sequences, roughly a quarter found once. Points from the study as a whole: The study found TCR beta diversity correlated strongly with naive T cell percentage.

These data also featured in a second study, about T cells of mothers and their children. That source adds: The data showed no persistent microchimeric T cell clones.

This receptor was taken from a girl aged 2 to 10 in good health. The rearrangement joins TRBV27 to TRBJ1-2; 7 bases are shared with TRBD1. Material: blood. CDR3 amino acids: CASSFWRDSAYTF. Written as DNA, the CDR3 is TGTGCCAGCAGTTTCTGGAGGGACAGTGCCTACACCTTC.